This entry lists 7 T cell receptor beta chains sequenced from one sample in a study of blood T cell repertoires in COVID-19. TCRdb's table, derived via immunoSEQ multiplex PCR, lists solely in-frame clones and lacks some. The sample carries 350,000 to 450,000 clones, 80% to 85% recorded once. Sequenced material: PBMCs or T cells enriched from blood (not recorded which). These receptors were taken from a woman between 50 and 59 years old who had recovered from COVID-19.

This clone turned up a few times. Distinct nucleotide sequences in the sample also encode this CDR3. The V call is TRBV30, the J call TRBJ1-5; D is uncertain. Germline-derived CDR1 and CDR2 are GTSNPN and SVGIG (reference sequence). This CDR3 has 13 amino acids. The V end lost 1 base, the J end lost 1 base, and 5 bases lay between the germline ends. As DNA, the CDR3 is TGTGCCTGGAGTGGAGGAAGCAATCAGCCCCAGCATTTT. It yields the protein CAWSGGSNQPQHF.

This clone has a single count. J is TRBJ1-1 and V is TRBV6-2 or TRBV6-3; TRBD1 aligns across 8 bases. The V gene end was trimmed by 2 bases and the J gene end by 1 base; junction bases not matched to a gene: 3. The V gene's germline CDR1 is MNHEY and CDR2 SVGEGT. The CDR3 is made up of 15 amino acids. CDR3 sequence reads: CASSYGGTGNTEAFF. The CDR3 DNA sequence: TGTGCCAGCAGTTACGGGGGGACAGGGAACACTGAAGCTTTCTTT.

V gene TRBV6-5 combines with J gene TRBJ1-3; D gene unclear. Germline lookup yields CDR1 MNHEY and CDR2 SVGAGI. The CDR3 is 11 amino acids. V lost 8 bases to trimming and J lost 1 base, with 3 bases between them. CDR3 sequence: CASQSGNTIYF. DNA for the CDR3: TGTGCCAGCCAATCTGGAAACACCATATATTTT.

The chain is built from TRBV19 and TRBJ1-4, with TRBD1 identical over 7 bases. CDR3 length: 14 amino acids. J gave up 8 bases and V 7 bases, and 10 bases lay outside the gene matches. Germline CDR1 and CDR2: LNHDA and SQIVND (reference sequence). Written as DNA, the CDR3 is TGTGCCAGTAACAGACAGGGAGTAGGAGAAAAACTGTTTTTT. The encoded protein is CASNRQGVGEKLFF. Looking up the rest from reference TRBV19 and TRBJ1-4 gives the full variable domain: DGGITQSPKYLFRKEGQNVTLSCEQNLNHDAMYWYRQDPGQGLRLIYYSQIVNDFQKGDIAEGYSVSREKKESFPLTVTSAQKNPTAFYLCASNRQGVGEKLFFGSGTQLSVL.

The gene calls are TRBV9 and TRBJ2-4, with 8 bases lining up with TRBD1. In germline, CDR1 is SGDLS, CDR2 YYNGEE. This CDR3 has 14 residues. V shed 4 bases and J 6 bases; nucleotides not matched to a gene: 6. The CDR3 DNA reads TGTGCCAGCAGCCCGACAGGGGTGGCAAACATTCAGTACTTC. This codes for CASSPTGVANIQYF.

Concerning this clone: A read error is likely, as this CDR3 ends without the conserved phenylalanine or tryptophan. It is unclear where the CDR3 begins or ends on the DNA, so no DNA is shown, and the CDR3 is as TCRdb lists it. J is TRBJ1-5 and V is TRBV10-1; the D call TRBD1 from the table was never checked on the DNA. CDR1 is WNHNN and CDR2 is SYGVQD in the germline V gene (reference sequence). Inclusive of both ends, the CDR3 amounts to 11 amino acids. This chain's CDR3 is CASSERDRAAD.

This chain links TRBV2 with TRBJ2-4; 7 bases agree with TRBD1. The CDR3 spans 15 residues. Germline values: CDR1 SNHLY, CDR2 FYNNEI. The trim removed 7 bases at V and 2 bases at J, leaving 8 bases unmatched. The CDR3 sequence: CASKGQVWSKNIQYF. CDR3 in DNA: TGTGCCAGCAAAGGACAGGTTTGGTCCAAAAACATTCAGTACTTC. Looking up the rest from reference TRBV2 and TRBJ2-4 gives the full variable domain: EPEVTQTPSHQVTQMGQEVILRCVPISNHLYFYWYRQILGQKVEFLVSFYNNEISEKSEIFDDQFSVERPDGSNFTLKIRSTKLEDSAMYFCASKGQVWSKNIQYFGAGTRLSVL.